A single sample gave rise to the 22 T cell receptor beta chains below, sequenced in a study of a mutant IDH1 vaccine in newly diagnosed glioma. Time point specified: week 23, last vaccination. Vaccination comprised doses that each held 300 ug of mutant IDH1 20-mer peptide, plus topical imiquimod. Their antigens remain unidentified. The protocol was immunoSEQ multiplex PCR, while the TCRdb copy is restricted to in-frame clones and leaves out a portion. The profile shows roughly 74,000 clones, more than 70% of them singletons. This material consisted of PBMCs, taken from a glioma patient whose treatment included an IDH1 peptide vaccine. Source of these receptors: a woman aged 50 to 60 with glioma.

V gene TRBV7-6 combines with J gene TRBJ1-4, with 7 bases lining up with TRBD1. V lost 5 bases to trimming and J lost 6 bases; unmatched junction nucleotides: 9. CDR1 is SGHVS, CDR2 FNYEAQ, per germline. This CDR3 has 15 amino acids. CDR3 residues: CASSRRGISDEKLFF. The DNA for the CDR3 is TGTGCCAGCAGCCGCAGGGGGATCTCAGATGAAAAACTGTTTTTT.

This chain connects TRBV10-2 to TRBJ2-2; 9 bases fit TRBD1. From germline, CDR1 is WSHSY and CDR2 SAAADI. The CDR3 contains 15 residues. Trimming took 6 bases from V and 4 from J; bases not matched to a gene: 6. In nucleotides, the CDR3 is TGCGCCAGCAGGTGGGGGACAGGGAGCACCGGGGAGCTGTTTTTT. This codes for CASRWGTGSTGELFF.

The chain has TRBV11-3 and TRBJ2-2; 9 positions agree with TRBD2. Unmatched junction bases numbered 4, after V lost 5 bases and J lost 6 bases. Germline CDR1 is SGHNT and CDR2 is YENEEA. CDR3 length: 14 residues. The DNA for the CDR3 is TGTGCCAGCAGCCCCGGGACTAGCCCCGGGGAGCTGTTTTTT. Translated: CASSPGTSPGELFF. Based on the CDR3 plus reference TRBV11-3 and TRBJ2-2, the full variable domain is EAGVVQSPRYKIIEKKQPVAFWCNPISGHNTLYWYLQNLGQGPELLIRYENEEAVDDSQLPKDRFSAERLKGVDSTLKIQPAELGDSAVYLCASSPGTSPGELFFGEGSRLTVL.

The CDR3 sequence: CASSPPYGAYEQYF. The CDR3 region has the DNA TGTGCCAGCTCACCTCCTTACGGAGCCTACGAGCAGTACTTC. The chain has TRBV18 and TRBJ2-7, with unresolved D. The ends were cut back, 3 bases at V and 2 bases at J, with 11 bases in the middle. The CDR3 has 14 amino acids. The V gene's germline CDR1 is KGHSH and CDR2 LQKENI. Variable domain in full (rest from reference TRBV18 and TRBJ2-7): NAGVMQNPRHLVRRRGQEARLRCSPMKGHSHVYWYRQLPEEGLKFMVYLQKENIIDESGMPKERFSAEFPKEGPSILRIQQVVRGDSAAYFCASSPPYGAYEQYFGPGTRLTVT.

The rearrangement links TRBV10-2 to TRBJ1-2, with D perhaps TRBD1 (5 bases). CDR1 is WSHSY and CDR2 is SAAADI in the germline V gene. This CDR3 contains 13 residues. Trimming pared 4 bases from V and 2 bases from J, leaving 8 bases between. The CDR3 nucleotides read TGCGCCAGCAGTGCCCAGGGAAACTATGGCTACACCTTC. This translates into CASSAQGNYGYTF.

The gene calls are TRBV9 and TRBJ2-7; D is undetermined. CDR3 length equals 15 residues. Germline lookup yields CDR1 SGDLS and CDR2 YYNGEE. The V gene lost 0 bases and the J gene lost 0 bases, with 10 bases spanning the gap. The CDR3 spells CASSVGGKSSYEQYF. CDR3 coding DNA: TGTGCCAGCAGCGTAGGAGGTAAGAGCTCCTACGAGCAGTACTTC.

V and J are TRBV5-6 and TRBJ1-5, with D possibly TRBD1 on 6 matching bases. Trimming removed 7 bases at V and 3 bases at J, with 17 bases between. The germline V gene has CDR1 SGHDT and CDR2 YYEEEE. This CDR3 spans 15 amino acids. DNA of the CDR3: TGTGCCAGCTCGTGGGGGCCCAATCCCAATCAGCCCCAGCATTTT. Its translation is CASSWGPNPNQPQHF.

The chain joins TRBV27 to TRBJ2-1, with TRBD1 matching 8 bases. V trimming: 0 bases; J trimming: 8 bases; junction bases outside the gene matches: 3. CDR3 length equals 14 residues. The germline CDR1 and CDR2 sequences are MNHEY and SMNVEV (reference sequence). The CDR3 sequence: CASSLSPGGYEQFF. DNA of the CDR3: TGTGCCAGCAGTTTATCTCCAGGGGGCTATGAGCAGTTCTTC.

Written as DNA, the CDR3 is TGTGCCAGCTCACCTGCGACTAGCGGGAGGGGAAATGAGCAGTTCTTC. Protein sequence: CASSPATSGRGNEQFF. This sequence joins TRBV18 and TRBJ2-1; 14 bases align to TRBD2. With 3 bases clipped from V and 7 bases from J, the junction kept 5 bases outside the gene matches. The CDR3 is 16 amino acids. CDR1 is KGHSH, CDR2 LQKENI, per germline.

The rearrangement uses TRBV11-2 and TRBJ2-5, with D perhaps given as TRBD1 or TRBD2 (6 bases each). The length of the CDR3 is 14 residues. Germline V CDR1 and CDR2: SGHAT, FQNNGV. Trimming shortened V by 4 bases and J by 5 bases, and 14 bases separated the two germline ends. The CDR3 nucleotides are TGTGCCAGCAGCTCCCCCCGGGGGCCGGAGACCCAGTACTTC. It is translated as CASSSPRGPETQYF.

The chain recombines TRBV19 with TRBJ2-2; possible D gene TRBD2, 6 bases. This CDR3 region has 14 residues. The germline V gene encodes CDR1 LNHDA and CDR2 SQIVND (reference sequence). V lost 7 bases to trimming and J lost 5 bases, with 14 bases between them. CDR3 protein: CASNPGVGTGELFF. CDR3 coding DNA: TGTGCCAGTAATCCGGGAGTGGGGACCGGGGAGCTGTTTTTT.

The gene calls are TRBV2 and TRBJ2-1; TRBD2 agrees at 9 bases. Germline CDR1 is SNHLY and CDR2 is FYNNEI. The trim removed 4 bases at V and 7 bases at J, leaving 2 bases unmatched. CDR3 length: 13 amino acids. The CDR3 region is CASSGTSENEQFF. In DNA, the CDR3 is TGTGCCAGCAGTGGGACTAGCGAGAATGAGCAGTTCTTC.

The chain uses TRBV7-9 and TRBJ2-1; D perhaps matches TRBD2 (6 bases). The CDR3 has 15 amino acids. Trimming cost V 0 bases and J 0 bases, with 6 bases left between them. CDR1 SEHNR and CDR2 FQNEAQ come from the germline V gene (reference sequence). CDR3 sequence (DNA): TGTGCCAGCAGCTTAGCAGCGGGCTCCTACAATGAGCAGTTCTTC. This encodes CASSLAAGSYNEQFF.

This clone was counted a few times. This chain uses TRBV5-1 with TRBJ2-6, with 8 bases fitting TRBD2. Germline V gene sequence: CDR1 SGHRS, CDR2 YFSETQ. J lost 0 bases, V lost 0 bases, and 2 bases had no gene match. The CDR3 is 17 residues long. CDR3 sequence reads: CASSLGGTSSGANVLTF. In DNA, the CDR3 is TGCGCCAGCAGCTTGGGGGGGACTAGCTCTGGGGCCAACGTCCTGACTTTC. Filled out from reference TRBV5-1 and TRBJ2-6, the complete variable domain reads KAGVTQTPRYLIKTRGQQVTLSCSPISGHRSVSWYQQTPGQGLQFLFEYFSETQRNKGNFPGRFSGRQFSNSRSEMNVSTLELGDSALYLCASSLGGTSSGANVLTFGAGSRLTVL.

Details on this clone: Other DNA sequences in this sample translate to the same CDR3. The chain links TRBV6-5 to TRBJ2-7; D is undetermined. CDR1 and CDR2 (germline): MNHEY, SVGAGI. Trimming shortened V by 6 bases and J by 0 bases, and 3 bases separated the two germline ends. This CDR3 is built from 11 residues. The CDR3, as DNA: TGTGCCAGCAGAAGCTCCTACGAGCAGTACTTC. This translates into CASRSSYEQYF.

The rearrangement joins TRBV10-2 to TRBJ2-1; 14 positions match TRBD2. Germline lookup yields CDR1 WSHSY and CDR2 SAAADI. This CDR3 is built from 16 residues. J gave up 7 bases and V 2 bases, and 4 bases lay outside the gene matches. The CDR3 region is CASSEPGTSGSNEQFF. The CDR3 bases are TGCGCCAGCAGTGAGCCCGGGACTAGCGGGAGTAATGAGCAGTTCTTC.

The rearrangement links TRBV6-1 to TRBJ1-1, with D maybe TRBD1 (6 bases). Trimming stripped 6 bases from V and 4 bases from J, with 18 bases between. The CDR3 runs 15 residues. Germline values: CDR1 MNHNS, CDR2 SASEGT. In DNA, the CDR3 is TGTGCCAGCAGCTTACAGGGACGGGTTATCACTGAAGCTTTCTTT. This codes for CASSLQGRVITEAFF.

The V and J genes are TRBV29-1 and TRBJ2-7; D is undetermined. CDR1 is SQVTM, CDR2 ANQGSEA, per germline. This CDR3 spans 11 amino acids. V was clipped by 6 bases and J by 3 bases, with 9 bases between them. CDR3: CSVDQNYEQYF. The CDR3 DNA reads as TGCAGCGTCGACCAAAACTACGAGCAGTACTTC.

On this clone: The junction departs from germline at one end; a sequencing error may be responsible. The rearrangement links TRBV28 to TRBJ2-1; D is unresolved. Per the germline V gene, CDR1 is MDHEN and CDR2 is SYDVKM. The CDR3 contains 14 residues. The CDR3 DNA reads as TGTGCCAGCATTTTAGGGTCTTCGAGGAATGAGCAGTTCTTC. Residues: CASILGSSRNEQFF.

The CDR3 DNA follows: TGTGCCACCCGACAGGGTAGCTCCTACGAGCAGTACTTC. Residues: CATRQGSSYEQYF. The V call is TRBV28, the J call TRBJ2-7; 7 bases are shared with TRBD1. The CDR3 loop spans 13 amino acids. Germline CDR1 and CDR2: MDHEN and SYDVKM. The trim removed 10 bases at V and 0 bases at J, leaving 6 bases unmatched. Combining the CDR3 with reference TRBV28 and TRBJ2-7 gives the whole variable domain DVKVTQSSRYLVKRTGEKVFLECVQDMDHENMFWYRQDPGLGLRLIYFSYDVKMKEKGDIPEGYSVSREKKERFSLILESASTNQTSMYLCATRQGSSYEQYFGPGTRLTVT.

This rearrangement joins TRBV6-6 to TRBJ2-3; 7 bases fit TRBD2. Germline-derived CDR1 and CDR2 are MNHNY and SVGAGI (reference sequence). CDR3 length: 16 residues. J lost 2 bases, V lost 4 bases, and 9 bases had no gene match. The CDR3 DNA sequence: TGTGCCAGCAGTTCCTCCCCGACTAGCTTCACAGATACGCAGTATTTT. This codes for CASSSSPTSFTDTQYF.

The chain couples TRBV5-1 to TRBJ1-2, with D perhaps TRBD1 (6 bases). The CDR3 is 16 residues long. CDR1 is SGHRS, CDR2 YFSETQ, per germline. V lost 3 bases to trimming and J lost 1 base, with 16 bases between them. CDR3 sequence reads: CASSWGRDTYNYGYTF. CDR3 sequence (DNA): TGCGCCAGCAGCTGGGGACGGGACACCTATAACTATGGCTACACCTTC.